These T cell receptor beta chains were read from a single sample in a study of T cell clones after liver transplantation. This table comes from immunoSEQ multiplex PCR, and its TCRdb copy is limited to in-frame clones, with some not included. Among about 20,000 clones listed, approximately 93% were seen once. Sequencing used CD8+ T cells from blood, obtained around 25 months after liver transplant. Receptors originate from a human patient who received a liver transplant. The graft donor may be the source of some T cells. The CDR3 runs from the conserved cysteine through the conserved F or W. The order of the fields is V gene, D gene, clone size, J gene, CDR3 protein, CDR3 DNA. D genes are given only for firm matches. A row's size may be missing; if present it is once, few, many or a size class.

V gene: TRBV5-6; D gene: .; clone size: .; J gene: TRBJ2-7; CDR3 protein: CASSSPDRGEQYF; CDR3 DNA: TGTGCCAGCAGCTCGCCCGACAGAGGGGAGCAGTACTTC
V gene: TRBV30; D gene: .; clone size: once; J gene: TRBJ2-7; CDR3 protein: CAGWVGNEQYF; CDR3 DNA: TGTGCCGGATGGGTGGGCAACGAGCAGTACTTC
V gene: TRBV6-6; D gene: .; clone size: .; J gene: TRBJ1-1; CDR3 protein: CASSYSEGNTEAFF; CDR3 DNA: TGTGCCAGCAGTTACTCGGAGGGGAACACTGAAGCTTTCTTT
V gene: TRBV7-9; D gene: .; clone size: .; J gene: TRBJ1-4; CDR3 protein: CASSSPLNEKLFF; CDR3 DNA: TGTGCCAGCAGCTCTCCACTAAATGAAAAACTGTTTTTT
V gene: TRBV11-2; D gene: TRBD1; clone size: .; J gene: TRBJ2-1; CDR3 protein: CASSLEGAPGQDYNEQFF; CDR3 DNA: TGTGCCAGCAGCTTAGAGGGGGCACCGGGACAGGACTACAATGAGCAGTTCTTC
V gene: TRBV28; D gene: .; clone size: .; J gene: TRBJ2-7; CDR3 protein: CASSSLLLRVGIYEQYF; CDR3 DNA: TGTGCCAGCAGCTCGCTCCTTCTCCGAGTCGGGATTTACGAGCAGTACTTC
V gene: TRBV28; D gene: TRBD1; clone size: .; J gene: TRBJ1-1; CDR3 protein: CASSYDTGGEAFF; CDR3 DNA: TGTGCCAGCAGCTATGATACAGGGGGTGAAGCTTTCTTT
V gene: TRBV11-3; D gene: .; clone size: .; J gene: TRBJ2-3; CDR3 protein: CASKRGADTQYF; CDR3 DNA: TGTGCCAGCAAAAGGGGCGCAGATACGCAGTATTTT
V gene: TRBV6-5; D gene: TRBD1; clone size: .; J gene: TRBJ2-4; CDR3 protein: CASSYSGQGDPTQYF; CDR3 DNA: TGTGCCAGCAGTTACTCCGGACAGGGTGACCCAACTCAGTACTTC
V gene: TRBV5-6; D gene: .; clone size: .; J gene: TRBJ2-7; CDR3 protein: CASSLLGESSYEQYF; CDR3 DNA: TGTGCCAGCAGCCTTTTGGGGGAGAGCTCCTACGAGCAGTACTTC
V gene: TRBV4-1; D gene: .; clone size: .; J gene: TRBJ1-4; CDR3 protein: CASSQDLVRATNEKLFF; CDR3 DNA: TGCGCCAGCAGCCAAGATCTGGTGCGAGCAACTAATGAAAAACTGTTTTTT
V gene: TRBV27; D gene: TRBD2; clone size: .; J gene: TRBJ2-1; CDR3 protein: CASSLVDSGDRDEQFF; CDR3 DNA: TGTGCCAGCAGTTTAGTGGATAGCGGGGACCGCGATGAGCAGTTCTTC
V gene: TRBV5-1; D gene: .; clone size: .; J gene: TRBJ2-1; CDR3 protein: CASSSLAGVTNEQFF; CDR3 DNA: TGCGCCAGCAGCAGCCTGGCCGGGGTCACAAATGAGCAGTTCTTC
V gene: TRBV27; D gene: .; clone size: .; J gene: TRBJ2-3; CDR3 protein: CASTERGTIVSTDTQYF; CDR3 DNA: TGTGCCAGCACCGAGAGGGGGACTATTGTATCCACAGATACGCAGTATTTT